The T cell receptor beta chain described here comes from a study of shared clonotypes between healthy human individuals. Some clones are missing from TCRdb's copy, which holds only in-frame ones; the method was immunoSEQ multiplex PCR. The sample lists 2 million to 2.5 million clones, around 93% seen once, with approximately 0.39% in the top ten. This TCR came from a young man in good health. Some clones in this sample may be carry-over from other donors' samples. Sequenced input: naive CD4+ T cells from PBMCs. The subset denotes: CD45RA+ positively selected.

CDR3 sequence reads: CASSLAVGRPGNTIYF. The DNA for the CDR3 is TGTGCCAGCAGCTTAGCGGTCGGTCGACCTGGAAACACCATATATTTT. The chain is built from TRBV7-6 and TRBJ1-3; no firm D call. V lost 0 bases and J lost 2, with 11 bases in between. The CDR3 loop spans 16 amino acids. CDR1 is SGHVS and CDR2 is FNYEAQ in the germline V gene.